This is a list of T cell receptor beta chains from one sample in a study of blood T cell repertoires in COVID-19. TCRdb's copy holds only in-frame clones and misses some; the assay was immunoSEQ multiplex PCR. The data contain 85,000 to 90,000 clones, 75% to 95% of them seen just once; the ten biggest clones take up 2.3%. The source material was peripheral blood. Receptors were obtained from a human donor with active COVID-19. The donor label of this sample is uncertain. CDR3s include the opening cysteine and the closing phenylalanine or tryptophan.

CASSLMGGGGSTDTQYF	TRBV7-2	TRBJ2-3
CASSLGQGGYEQYF	TRBV5-1	TRBJ2-7
CASSFGTGVGTEAFF	TRBV11-3	TRBJ1-1
CASSDQGPEGYEQYF	TRBV6-4	TRBJ2-7
CASSLALTGSGELFF	TRBV7-3	TRBJ2-2
CASSKPGQGEGETQYF	TRBV5-4	TRBJ2-5
CASSLIPAGIGQGGRNTEAFF	TRBV7-3	TRBJ1-1
CASSFGTDYGYTF	TRBV5-4	TRBJ1-2
CASNGRGGAGQPQHF	TRBV2	TRBJ1-5
CASSRRTGVNEKLFF	TRBV5-1	TRBJ1-4
CASSELAGAQETQYF	TRBV3-1/TRBV3-2	TRBJ2-5
CATSDSGVSTETQYF	TRBV24-1	TRBJ2-5
CASSSRDSPLNEKLFF	TRBV4-1	TRBJ1-4
CASSVTAGEQETQYF	TRBV9	TRBJ2-5
CASSSLDRSDEQYF	TRBV7-6	TRBJ2-7
CASSQPLVGGAPHEQFF	TRBV3-1/TRBV3-2	TRBJ2-1
CASSFLGGQNEQFF	TRBV27	TRBJ2-1
CASSLRLAGGGEQFF	TRBV11-1	TRBJ2-1
CASSLRQGMNTEAFF	TRBV27	TRBJ1-1
CASSDVQRTEAFF	TRBV2	TRBJ1-1
CASSQLAGANEQFF	TRBV3-1/TRBV3-2	TRBJ2-1
CASSELGVYNEQFF	TRBV25-1	TRBJ2-1
CASSPPGERGAFF	TRBV12-3/TRBV12-4	TRBJ1-1
CASSEGAPSYEQYF	TRBV2	TRBJ2-7
CASSFRGLRDSYNEQFF	TRBV7-2	TRBJ2-1
CASSEFRTFSGNTIYF	TRBV6-1	TRBJ1-3
CASSDSGRGPLRGYTF	TRBV6-4	TRBJ1-2
CASSEDGVLNTEAFF	TRBV6-1	TRBJ1-1
CASSQGGLMDWAYTDTQYF	TRBV3-1/TRBV3-2	TRBJ2-3
CASSRIAREQYF	TRBV3-1/TRBV3-2	TRBJ2-7
CASSHRLALGETQYF	TRBV11-1	TRBJ2-5
CASSGDRDRLYEQYF	TRBV10-1	TRBJ2-7
CASSASGTGTGNTIYF	TRBV6-6	TRBJ1-3
CASSLRRGQETQYF	TRBV9	TRBJ2-5
CASSELRGETQYF	TRBV25-1	TRBJ2-5
CASSQGRLAGGQDTQYF	TRBV3-1/TRBV3-2	TRBJ2-3
CASSKPTEMNYGYTF	TRBV7-2	TRBJ1-2
CASSLRGSGNTIYF	TRBV27	TRBJ1-3
CASSQGSGGPSTDTQYF	TRBV3-1/TRBV3-2	TRBJ2-3
CASSDSAGRSASGYTF	TRBV2	TRBJ1-2
CASSPTGAGTGELFF	TRBV9	TRBJ2-2
CASRKLGQPQHF	TRBV27	TRBJ1-5
CASSLTSQYEQYF	TRBV7-3	TRBJ2-7
CASSQNRVYGANVLTF	TRBV14	TRBJ2-6
CASSIQVSGGEQYF	TRBV19	TRBJ2-7
CASSLRGQGSTEAFF	TRBV7-9	TRBJ1-1
CASSPNPLKLARNTGELFF	TRBV7-3	TRBJ2-2
CASSVGQGTEANYGYTF	TRBV9	TRBJ1-2
CASSQDGGGTSYNEQFF	TRBV4-2	TRBJ2-1
CASSLHRGGYEQYF	TRBV11-2	TRBJ2-7